Shown below are 7 T cell receptor beta chains from a single sample sequenced in a study of shared clonotypes between healthy human individuals. Repertoires were generated with immunoSEQ multiplex PCR, while TCRdb's copy carries only in-frame clones and drops some. The data hold under 2,000,000 clones, with approximately 94% observed a single time. Naive CD8 cells lacked CD45RO, underwent positive selection for CCR7 and left out terminally differentiated effector memory CD45RA+ cells. The material sequenced was naive CD8+ T cells sorted from blood. Receptors were obtained from a man between 18 and 35 years old in good health.

V gene TRBV21-1 combines with J gene TRBJ2-2; the listed D gene, TRBD1, was not tested against the DNA. TRBV21-1 is tagged as a pseudogene. The CDR3 consists of 15 residues. The CDR3 is CASSKDRGVPGELFF. The CDR3 DNA reads TGTGCCAGCAGCAAAGACAGGGGGGTTCCCGGGGAGCTGTTTTTT.

The gene calls are TRBV27 and TRBJ2-5; a possible D gene is TRBD2 (7 bases). The CDR3 spans 18 residues. Trimming took 5 bases from V and 1 from J, leaving 23 bases between them. Germline CDR1 MNHEY, CDR2 SMNVEV (reference sequence). The CDR3 region is CASSPLTRSAGAQETQYF. For the CDR3, the DNA is TGTGCCAGCAGTCCACTAACCCGTAGCGCGGGGGCCCAAGAGACCCAGTACTTC.

The chain couples TRBV6-1 to TRBJ1-6, with D possibly being TRBD1 (6 bases). The germline V and J ends were trimmed by 1 base and 9 bases, with 16 bases remaining between them. The CDR3 has 16 amino acids. Germline V CDR1 and CDR2: MNHNS, SASEGT. In nucleotides, the CDR3 is TGTGCCAGCAGTGAAGAGGTTGGGGGGCTCGGTTCACCCCTCCACTTT. Protein: CASSEEVGGLGSPLHF.

This chain uses TRBV4-2 with TRBJ2-1; 10 bases are shared with TRBD2. From germline, CDR1 is LGHNA and CDR2 YNFKEQ. V gave up 1 base and J gave up 6 bases; unmatched junction bases: 15. The length of the CDR3 is 19 residues. CDR3 in amino acids: CASSQVALAGVTLANEQFF. CDR3 coding DNA: TGTGCCAGCAGCCAAGTAGCGCTAGCGGGGGTTACCCTGGCCAATGAGCAGTTCTTC.

The chain has TRBV29-1 and TRBJ2-5; D is uncertain. V lost 1 base to trimming and J lost 7 bases, with 7 bases between them. Germline CDR1 is SQVTM and CDR2 is ANQGSEA. This CDR3 region has 11 residues. The CDR3 DNA sequence: TGCAGCGTTGAAGTCATAGCGACCCAGTACTTC. Translation gives CSVEVIATQYF.

V is TRBV13 and J is TRBJ1-1; 9 bases are a match to TRBD1. Germline values: CDR1 PRHDT, CDR2 FYEKMQ (reference sequence). CDR3 length equals 14 residues. The ends lost 3 bases at V and 5 bases at J; junction bases unmatched: 4. CDR3 nucleotides: TGTGCCAGCAGCTTTGCGACAGGGGGTACTGAAGCTTTCTTT. Translation gives CASSFATGGTEAFF.

The chain links TRBV30 to TRBJ2-2; D gene unclear. Between the trimmed V and J ends, which lost 0 bases and 4 bases, there was a span of 6 bases. The CDR3 sequence is 13 residues long. Germline loops: CDR1 GTSNPN, CDR2 SVGIG (reference sequence). CDR3 amino acids: CAWSVHLTGELFF. The CDR3, as DNA: TGTGCCTGGAGTGTACACCTCACCGGGGAGCTGTTTTTT.